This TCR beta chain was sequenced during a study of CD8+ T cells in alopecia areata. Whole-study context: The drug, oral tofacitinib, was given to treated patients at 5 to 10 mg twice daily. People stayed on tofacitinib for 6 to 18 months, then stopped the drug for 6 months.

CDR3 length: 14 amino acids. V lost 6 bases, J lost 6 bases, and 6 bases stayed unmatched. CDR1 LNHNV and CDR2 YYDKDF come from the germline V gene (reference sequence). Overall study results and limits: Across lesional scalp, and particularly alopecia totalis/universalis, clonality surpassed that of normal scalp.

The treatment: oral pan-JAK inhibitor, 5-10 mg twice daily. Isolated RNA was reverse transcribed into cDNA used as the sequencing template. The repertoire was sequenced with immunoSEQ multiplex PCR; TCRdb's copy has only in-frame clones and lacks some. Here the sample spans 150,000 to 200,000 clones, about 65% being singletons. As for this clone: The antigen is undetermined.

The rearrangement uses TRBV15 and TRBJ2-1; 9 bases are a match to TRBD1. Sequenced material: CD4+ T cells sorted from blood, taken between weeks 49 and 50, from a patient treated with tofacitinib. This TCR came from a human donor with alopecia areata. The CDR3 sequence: CATSHLTGGNEQFF. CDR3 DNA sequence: TGTGCCACCAGTCACTTGACAGGGGGCAATGAGCAGTTCTTC. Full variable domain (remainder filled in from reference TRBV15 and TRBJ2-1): DAMVIQNPRYQVTQFGKPVTLSCSQTLNHNVMYWYQQKSSQAPKLLFHYYDKDFNNEADTPDNFQSRRPNTSFCFLDIRSPGLGDTAMYLCATSHLTGGNEQFFGPGTRLTVL.